Included here is one T cell receptor beta chain sequence, with context. Its antigen is unknown. Mismatch with germline at one junction end may stem from a read error. For sequencing of the TCRbeta CDR3 region, genomic DNA was extracted from the sorted cells. The immunoSEQ Assay was used to sequence the TCRbeta CDR3 regions. TCRdb holds this immuneACCESS table with in-frame rearrangements only. Some clones are missing; in checked studies, unresolved V genes explain under half, and the rest has no known cause. The sample table contains about 97,000 clones; only one count was recorded for 70% to 90% of them. The top ten clones comprise roughly 5% of the sample. This record belongs to a study of OX40 agonist ivuxolimab in advanced cancers. For the study in its entirety: The costimulatory receptor OX40 (CD134) was targeted by ivuxolimab, a fully human IgG2 agonistic monoclonal antibody. Intravenous ivuxolimab was administered to patients every 2 weeks at six dose levels: 0.01, 0.1, 0.3, 1.5, 3 and 10 mg/kg. The purpose of peripheral TCRbeta sequencing was to test whether ivuxolimab changed TCR sequence diversity and led to clonal T-cell expansion. Among the approximately 50 dose-escalation patients, some 20 had hepatocellular carcinoma, 15 or so melanoma, 9 renal cell carcinoma and 9 head and neck cancer. Patients were allowed to have had prior anti-PD-1, anti-PD-L1 or anti-CTLA-4 therapy, and 40% of the dose-escalation patients had previously received checkpoint inhibitors. In the dose-escalation cohort, approximately 82% of patients were male, and the mean age was around 60 years, with a range of roughly 23 to 85. The monotherapy dose-escalation portion (N of about 50 patients) of the phase I ivuxolimab trial is reported in the paper. Partial responses were achieved by three dose-escalation patients, of whom one had hepatocellular carcinoma and two had cutaneous melanoma.

The CDR3 spans 16 residues, from the cysteine through the phenylalanine. The retained sequence is limited to the CDR3, 48 bases, with the frame set at the first base. The germline V gene supplies CDR1 MGHRA and CDR2 YSYEKL. Paper-wide results and their limitations: Low levels of normalized T-cell clonal expansion were also seen in some patients who did not respond. Clonal expansion of both CD4+ and CD8+ blood T cells was observed from baseline to week 6 at doses 0.1 to 3.0 mg/kg. In partial responders in the 0.1-3.0 mg/kg groups, normalized peripheral clonal expansion was found to be among the lowest, especially among CD8+ T cells. On average, CD8+ T cells showed more expanded clones than CD4+ T cells after ivuxolimab. Antigen specificity was not determined for the clonally expanded peripheral T cells.

The trial excluded patients who had a history of autoimmune disease or who were on systemic immunosuppression. Peripheral blood for TCR sequencing was collected from all dose cohorts at baseline, on cycle 4 day 1, and on cycle 7 day 1. The samples were taken from a phase I, first-in-human, multicenter, open-label dose-escalation trial of ivuxolimab. Adults with locally advanced or metastatic head and neck squamous cell, hepatocellular, melanoma or renal cell carcinoma were enrolled in the trial. Before TCR sequencing, CD4+ T cells and CD8+ T cells from peripheral blood were sorted into separate populations.

The sample was CD4+ or CD8+ T cells sorted from blood, taken in a trial of the OX40 agonist ivuxolimab. Here the chain combines TRBV4-1 and TRBJ1-1; the central 8 bases match TRBD1. The sequence was obtained from an adult with an advanced solid tumor such as melanoma, head and neck, liver or kidney cancer. In nucleotides, the sequence is TGCGCCAGCAGCCAATTTATGACAGGGGTGGGCACTGAAGTTTTCTTT. This translates into CASSQFMTGVGTEVFF.